This T cell receptor (beta chain) was sequenced in a study of T cell responses to AZD1222 COVID-19 vaccine. Background on the study: Second doses were pooled across both intervals (about 4 or about 12 weeks). Study-level findings and limits: Compared with day 0, the breadth and depth of the Spike-specific TCR repertoire rose significantly after two doses of AZD1222. Regions 160-218 and 743-854 held dominance among vaccine-associated CD4 TCRs, which spanned spike. Every sample of the repertoires postdated the peak T cell response.

On this clone: Its antigen remains unknown.

Germline V gives CDR1 LNHNV, CDR2 YYDKDF (reference sequence). V was shortened by 0 bases and J by 8 bases, with 8 bases between the two germline ends. The length of the CDR3 is 13 residues. The data were produced by immunoSEQ multiplex PCR, yet TCRdb's version contains in-frame clones alone and is incomplete. The profile shows tens of thousands of clones, about three quarters of them singletons. V gene TRBV15 combines with J gene TRBJ2-1; no clear D gene. The source material was peripheral blood, sampled on day 0 of AZD1222 vaccination. The sequence was collected from an adult in good health. DNA of the CDR3: TGTGCCACCAGCAGAGACCCCCCGGATGAGCAGTTCTTC. Translating gives CATSRDPPDEQFF.